A single sample gave rise to the 19 T cell receptor beta chains below, sequenced in a study of identical twins. TCRdb reanalysed the 5' RACE reads using MiXCR and keeps one entry per CDR3 protein. Among 450,000 to 500,000 distinct CDR3 sequences listed, approximately 15% were seen once. The same data also contributed to another study, on yellow fever vaccine responses in identical twins.

Sequencing input: CD4+ T cells sorted from blood. These TCRs come from a young woman in good health.

The CDR3 DNA reads TGCAGTGCGAGGCGGCCCGGGACGAATGGCTACACCTTC. As protein: CSARRPGTNGYTF. This sequence joins TRBV20-1 and TRBJ1-2; possibly TRBD1 for D (5 bases). The CDR3 is made up of 13 amino acids. CDR1 is DFQATT, CDR2 SNEGSKA, per germline (reference sequence). The germline V and J ends were trimmed by 6 bases and 6 bases, with 17 bases remaining between them.

The genes are TRBV27 and TRBJ2-2; 15 bases line up with TRBD2. This CDR3 comprises 17 residues. Germline values: CDR1 MNHEY, CDR2 SMNVEV (reference sequence). V lost 5 bases, J lost 5 bases, and 6 bases stayed unmatched. CDR3 sequence (DNA): TGTGCCAGCAGTCGGACTAGCGGGGGGGTAGGAACCGGGGAGCTGTTTTTT. Protein product: CASSRTSGGVGTGELFF.

The chain uses TRBV30 and TRBJ1-2, with 9 positions matching TRBD1. This CDR3 region has 13 residues. V gave up 4 bases and J gave up 8 bases; unmatched junction bases: 8. Per germline, CDR1 GTSNPN and CDR2 SVGIG (reference sequence). The CDR3 spells CAWTLRQGVGYTF. Written as DNA, the CDR3 is TGTGCCTGGACCCTACGACAGGGGGTAGGCTACACCTTC.

This chain connects TRBV29-1 to TRBJ1-2, with D tentatively TRBD1 (5 bases). In germline, CDR1 is SQVTM, CDR2 ANQGSEA. This CDR3 comprises 14 residues. Trimming stripped 0 bases from V and 5 bases from J, with 13 bases between. The CDR3 sequence is CSVEDPTAYYGYTF. The CDR3 DNA is TGCAGCGTTGAAGATCCGACAGCTTATTATGGCTACACCTTC.

This clonotype was seen only a few times. The chain couples TRBV2 to TRBJ2-2; no firm D call. The CDR3 is made up of 13 amino acids. V dropped 2 bases and J dropped 4 bases, with 5 bases sitting between them. Germline V gene sequence: CDR1 SNHLY, CDR2 FYNNEI. For the CDR3, the DNA is TGTGCCAGCAGTGAAATAGTCACCGGGGAGCTGTTTTTT. It is translated as CASSEIVTGELFF.

This clonotype was observed at least ten times. The chain has TRBV10-3 and TRBJ2-7, with 7 nucleotides matching TRBD1. The ends lost 6 bases at V and 0 bases at J; junction bases unmatched: 14. Germline CDR1 ENHRY, CDR2 SYGVKD. The CDR3 length is 17 residues. CDR3 residues: CAISTGVVGTASYEQYF. DNA of the CDR3: TGTGCCATCAGCACAGGGGTGGTCGGGACAGCCTCCTACGAGCAGTACTTC.

This clonotype appeared a few times. This chain links TRBV5-1 with TRBJ1-1; the D is unclear. Trimming stripped 3 bases from V and 1 base from J, with 10 bases between. CDR1 is SGHRS and CDR2 is YFSETQ in the germline V gene. The CDR3 consists of 14 residues. The CDR3 sequence: CASSSGQTNTEAFF. DNA for the CDR3: TGCGCCAGCAGCTCAGGCCAGACGAACACTGAAGCTTTCTTT. The complete variable domain, with remaining parts taken from reference TRBV5-1 and TRBJ1-1, reads KAGVTQTPRYLIKTRGQQVTLSCSPISGHRSVSWYQQTPGQGLQFLFEYFSETQRNKGNFPGRFSGRQFSNSRSEMNVSTLELGDSALYLCASSSGQTNTEAFFGQGTRLTVV.

This clonotype was detected a few times. The genes are TRBV5-1 and TRBJ2-2; maybe TRBD1 (5 bases). The V and J ends lost 0 bases and 4 bases respectively, with 10 bases between them. CDR1 and CDR2 (germline): SGHRS, YFSETQ. This CDR3 spans 15 amino acids. CDR3 in amino acids: CASSLDRPSTGELFF. In DNA form, the CDR3 reads TGCGCCAGCAGCTTGGACAGGCCCAGCACCGGGGAGCTGTTTTTT.

The rearrangement links TRBV29-1 to TRBJ2-1, with D possibly being TRBD2 (5 bases). Between the trimmed V and J ends, which lost 7 bases and 14 bases, there was a span of 18 bases. Germline values: CDR1 SQVTM, CDR2 ANQGSEA. CDR3 length: 11 residues. The CDR3 DNA sequence: TGCAGCGCGGACGGAGGTGGAAAGGAGTTCTTC. Amino acid sequence: CSADGGGKEFF.

The chain uses TRBV2 and TRBJ2-4, with D unresolved. This CDR3 comprises 13 residues. The V end lost 3 bases, the J end lost 1 base, and 4 bases lay between the germline ends. The germline V gene encodes CDR1 SNHLY and CDR2 FYNNEI. The chain's CDR3 is CASSDGAKNIQYF. CDR3 coding DNA: TGTGCCAGCAGTGACGGGGCCAAAAACATTCAGTACTTC.

Only a few counts were recorded for this clonotype. This chain joins TRBV4-1 and TRBJ2-3, with a tentative D call TRBD2 (6 bases). V was trimmed by 1 base and J by 8 bases, leaving 16 bases between them. The germline CDR1 and CDR2 sequences are MGHRA and YSYEKL. This CDR3 region has 15 residues. CDR3 region: CASSQVEQGGSTQYF. The CDR3 nucleotides read TGCGCCAGCAGCCAAGTTGAACAAGGAGGGTCTACGCAGTATTTT.

This clonotype was counted a few times. This chain joins TRBV20-1 and TRBJ2-7; TRBD2 matches at 10 bases. V lost 5 bases and J lost 6; bases outside the gene matches: 10. The CDR3 covers 14 residues. Germline-derived CDR1 and CDR2 are DFQATT and SNEGSKA (reference sequence). Here the CDR3 reads CSAPRLAGDSEQYF. CDR3 coding DNA: TGCAGTGCTCCTAGGCTAGCGGGAGACTCCGAGCAGTACTTC.

This clonotype was counted only a few times. V is TRBV7-2 and J is TRBJ2-3; 7 bases agree with TRBD2. From germline, CDR1 is SGHTA and CDR2 FQGNSA. V gave up 1 base and J gave up 6 bases; unmatched junction bases: 7. The CDR3 sequence is 15 residues long. This CDR3 reads CASSLDGGRADTQYF. The CDR3 DNA sequence: TGTGCCAGCAGCTTAGACGGCGGGAGAGCCGATACGCAGTATTTT.

The CDR3, as DNA: TGTGCCAGCAGTCCGGACTACTCTTCGAGCACAGATACGCAGTATTTT. Encoded protein: CASSPDYSSSTDTQYF. J is TRBJ2-3 and V is TRBV27; TRBD2 might be the D (6 bases). Trimming removed 5 bases at V and 0 bases at J, with 15 bases between. This CDR3 is 16 amino acids long. Germline V CDR1 and CDR2: MNHEY, SMNVEV (reference sequence).

This clonotype was found a few times. The chain couples TRBV9 to TRBJ1-1; 7 bases are a match to TRBD1. The V gene's germline CDR1 is SGDLS and CDR2 YYNGEE. CDR3 length: 12 amino acids. V lost 0 bases to trimming and J lost 10 bases; unmatched junction nucleotides: 3. CDR3 sequence: CASSVDRGVAFF. Written as DNA, the CDR3 is TGTGCCAGCAGCGTAGACAGGGGAGTAGCTTTCTTT. Full variable domain (missing parts from reference TRBV9 and TRBJ1-1): DSGVTQTPKHLITATGQRVTLRCSPRSGDLSVYWYQQSLDQGLQFLIQYYNGEERAKGNILERFSAQQFPDLHSELNLSSLELGDSALYFCASSVDRGVAFFGQGTRLTVV.

The chain links TRBV19 to TRBJ2-7; D is possibly TRBD1 (6 bases). V lost 4 bases to trimming and J lost 3 bases, with 19 bases between them. This CDR3 is 16 amino acids long. Germline V gene lookup returns CDR1 LNHDA and CDR2 SQIVND (reference sequence). The chain's CDR3 is CASSNRRTIQGYEQYF. The CDR3, as DNA: TGTGCCAGTAGTAATCGACGGACAATACAGGGCTACGAGCAGTACTTC.

This clonotype was seen only a few times. V gene TRBV7-6 combines with J gene TRBJ2-3; 9 bases are a match to TRBD2. CDR3 length: 14 amino acids. Germline assignment: CDR1 SGHVS and CDR2 FNYEAQ. V shed 3 bases and J 6 bases; nucleotides not matched to a gene: 4. The CDR3 coding sequence is TGTGCCAGCAGCTTCTTAGCGGGAGCCGATACGCAGTATTTT. This sequence encodes CASSFLAGADTQYF.

This sequence joins TRBV15 and TRBJ2-7; D tentatively reads TRBD1 or TRBD2 (5 bases each). The CDR3 runs 18 residues. Trimming removed 0 bases from V and 4 bases from J, with 22 bases in between. Germline lookup yields CDR1 LNHNV and CDR2 YYDKDF (reference sequence). CDR3 sequence: CATSRENIPGTRWYEQYF. The DNA of the CDR3 is TGTGCCACCAGCAGAGAGAATATCCCTGGGACCCGTTGGTACGAGCAGTACTTC.

This clonotype was counted many times. The chain joins TRBV9 to TRBJ2-1; D tentatively fits TRBD1 or TRBD2 (6 bases each). Germline loops: CDR1 SGDLS, CDR2 YYNGEE. Trimming left V 10 bases short and J 4 bases short, with 24 bases between. CDR3 length: 16 residues. The CDR3 bases are TGTGCCTCCCAAAGGTCGGGGGCCGAAGGGTACAATGAGCAGTTCTTC. Residues: CASQRSGAEGYNEQFF. Full variable domain (rest looked up from reference TRBV9 and TRBJ2-1): DSGVTQTPKHLITATGQRVTLRCSPRSGDLSVYWYQQSLDQGLQFLIQYYNGEERAKGNILERFSAQQFPDLHSELNLSSLELGDSALYFCASQRSGAEGYNEQFFGPGTRLTVL.